This T cell receptor beta chain originates from a study of CD4 T cells in relation to SARS-CoV-2 and coronaviruses. V gave up 0 bases and J gave up 9 bases, with 12 bases separating them. Germline values: CDR1 SNHLY, CDR2 FYNNEI. This CDR3 comprises 14 residues. A note on this clone: Antigen unknown.

Measured with immunoSEQ multiplex PCR; TCRdb has only the in-frame clones, and not every one. The table includes about 38,000 clones, 60% to 85% detected once. This receptor was obtained from an adult with COVID-19. Material: memory CD4+ T cells from PBMCs, cultured in vitro. The chain combines TRBV2 with TRBJ1-5; D gene ambiguous. The CDR3: CASSEAVSGGPQHF. CDR3 DNA: TGTGCCAGCAGTGAAGCGGTTTCCGGTGGGCCCCAGCATTTT. Full variable domain (outside the CDR3, taken from reference TRBV2 and TRBJ1-5): EPEVTQTPSHQVTQMGQEVILRCVPISNHLYFYWYRQILGQKVEFLVSFYNNEISEKSEIFDDQFSVERPDGSNFTLKIRSTKLEDSAMYFCASSEAVSGGPQHFGDGTRLSIL.